This T cell receptor beta chain was found in a study of Tregs in tolerant kidney transplant recipients. General study points: Findings come from small patient numbers and require larger validation.

Worth noting for this clone: Its target is not known. The DNA ends 3 residues before the CDR3 does, and the rest of the CDR3 is filled in from the germline J gene.

CDR1 and CDR2 from the germline V gene are SGHTA and FQGNSA. V was trimmed by 3 bases and J by 6 bases, leaving 9 bases between them. The CDR3 length is 12 residues. The nonmyeloablative bone marrow transplants came from related graft donors, with transient mixed chimerism. The method was immunoSEQ multiplex PCR; TCRdb's version includes in-frame clones alone and lacks a portion of them. This table holds some 14,000 clones. Sequenced material: CD8+ T cells from blood (PBMCs), taken 6 months after the transplant. The chain combines TRBV7-2 with TRBJ2-7; D unresolved. The sequence came from a human patient who received a combined kidney and bone marrow transplant. Some T cells here may be from the graft donor. The CDR3 protein is CASSLGPLEQYF. The covered CDR3 bases are TGTGCCAGCAGCTTGGGCCCCCTCGAG. The full variable domain, its missing parts supplied by reference TRBV7-2 and TRBJ2-7, is GAGVSQSPSNKVTEKGKDVELRCDPISGHTALYWYRQSLGQGLEFLIYFQGNSAPDKSGLPSDRFSAERTGGSVSTLTIQRTQQEDSAVYLCASSLGPLEQYFGPGTRLTVT.